Described below is a single T cell receptor beta chain sequence and its context. Authors' analysis steps: Estimated nucleated cell counts came from reference gene primer amplification. Measured with immunoSEQ multiplex PCR; TCRdb has only the in-frame clones, and not every one. That table gives V, J and clone size, and the DNA gave D and trimming. This table holds around 63,000 clones, 79% found once. The sample is drawn from a study of blood T cell repertoires in COVID-19. Study-wide background: The United States, Italy and Spain were the sources of the acute and convalescent COVID-19 samples. The cDNA or gDNA used as material had been derived from T cells, B-cell-depleted T cells, or PBMCs.

Trimming at V came to 4 bases and at J to 2 bases, leaving 7 bases not matched to a gene. This CDR3 is 16 amino acids long. The germline V gene has CDR1 MNHNS and CDR2 SASEGT. The chain joins TRBV6-1 to TRBJ2-7, with 11 bases matching TRBD2. Sequenced sample: peripheral blood. This sequence originates from a human donor in a cohort sampled during active COVID-19. DNA of the CDR3: TGTGCCAGCAGTGCCCTAGCGGGAGGCCGTACCTACGAGCAGTACTTC. Its protein is CASSALAGGRTYEQYF.